This paragraph covers one TCR beta chain sequence. Per the germline V gene, CDR1 is SGDLS and CDR2 is YYNGEE. The CDR3 is made up of 18 amino acids. The V and J ends lost 0 bases and 0 bases, in that order; junction bases with no gene match: 4. The data are from a study of blood T cell repertoires in COVID-19. Study background: The United States, Italy and Spain were the sources of the acute and convalescent COVID-19 samples. PBMCs, B-cell-depleted T cells, or T cells were the source of the cDNA or gDNA that made up the material.

Original data processing: Amplification with reference gene primers provided the estimates of nucleated cell counts. Method: immunoSEQ multiplex PCR; TCRdb's copy keeps in-frame clones and lacks some. V, J and clone size are taken as reported in that table, and D and trimming were inferred from the DNA itself. The sample lists hundreds of thousands of clones, approximately 88% occurring once. The source of this sequence is a woman aged 50 to 60 with active or convalescent COVID-19. The sample comprised peripheral blood. This rearrangement joins TRBV9 to TRBJ2-1, with 12 nucleotides matching TRBD2. The CDR3 region has the DNA TGTGCCAGCAGCGTAGGTTTGACTAGCGGGAGCTCCTACAATGAGCAGTTCTTC. This gives the protein CASSVGLTSGSSYNEQFF.